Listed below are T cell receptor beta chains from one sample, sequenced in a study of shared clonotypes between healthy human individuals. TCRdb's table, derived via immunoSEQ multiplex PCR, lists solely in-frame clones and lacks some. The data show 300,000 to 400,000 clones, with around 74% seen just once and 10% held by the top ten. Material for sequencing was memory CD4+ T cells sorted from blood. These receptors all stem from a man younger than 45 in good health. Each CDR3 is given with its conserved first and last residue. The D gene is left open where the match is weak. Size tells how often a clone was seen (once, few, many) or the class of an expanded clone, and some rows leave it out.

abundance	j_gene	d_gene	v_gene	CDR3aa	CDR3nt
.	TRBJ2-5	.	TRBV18	CASSPGVKETQYF	TGTGCCAGCTCACCGGGTGTTAAAGAGACCCAGTACTTC
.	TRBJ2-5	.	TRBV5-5	CASSNSYREGLWETQYF	TGTGCCAGCAGCAACTCATACAGGGAGGGCCTTTGGGAGACCCAGTACTTC
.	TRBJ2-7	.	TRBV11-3	CASSRNGQSLHEQYF	TGTGCCAGCAGCCGAAATGGACAGTCCCTACACGAGCAGTACTTC
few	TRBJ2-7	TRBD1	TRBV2	CASSFYRGPGEQYF	TGTGCCAGCAGTTTTTATAGGGGGCCGGGGGAGCAGTACTTC
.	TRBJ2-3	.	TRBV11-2	CASSSGRLWVTQYF	TGTGCCAGCAGCTCCGGACGGCTTTGGGTTACGCAGTATTTT
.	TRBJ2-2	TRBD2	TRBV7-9	CASSYTSSTSYIRTGELFF	TGTGCCAGCAGCTATACGTCCTCGACTAGCTATATAAGAACCGGGGAGCTGTTTTTT
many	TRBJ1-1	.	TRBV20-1	CSAKSYTEAFF	TGCAGTGCCAAAAGTTACACTGAAGCTTTCTTT
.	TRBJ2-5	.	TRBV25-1	CASSPTMKETQYF	TGTGCCAGCAGCCCGACAATGAAAGAGACCCAGTACTTC
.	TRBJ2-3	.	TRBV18	CASRIRGSDTQYF	TGTGCCAGCCGCATACGGGGATCGGATACGCAGTATTTT
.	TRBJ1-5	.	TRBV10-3	CATRGLWSDQPQHF	TGTGCCACCAGGGGACTATGGTCTGATCAGCCCCAGCATTTT
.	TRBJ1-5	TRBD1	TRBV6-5	CVTGGGDSNQPQHF	TGTGTGACAGGGGGTGGGGATAGCAATCAGCCCCAGCATTTT
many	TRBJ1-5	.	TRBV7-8	CASSPTTIGVGSNQPQHF	TGTGCCAGCAGCCCGACCACCATCGGGGTGGGCAGCAATCAGCCCCAGCATTTT
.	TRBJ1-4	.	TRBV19	CASSPGVHEKLFF	TGTGCCAGTAGTCCAGGGGTGCATGAAAAACTGTTTTTT
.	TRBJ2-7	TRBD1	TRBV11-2	CASSAYRGSYEQYF	TGTGCCAGCAGCGCGTACAGGGGTTCCTACGAGCAGTACTTC
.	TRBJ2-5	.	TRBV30	CAWRALGRYQETQYF	TGTGCCTGGAGAGCCCTTGGGCGGTATCAAGAGACCCAGTACTTC
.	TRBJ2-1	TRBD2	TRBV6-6	CASNRGSSGHNEQFF	TGTGCCAGCAATCGCGGGAGTAGCGGGCACAATGAGCAGTTCTTC
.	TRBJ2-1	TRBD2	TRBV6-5	CASSYLGTSGRNEQFF	TGTGCCAGCAGTTACCTAGGGACTAGCGGGAGGAATGAGCAGTTCTTC
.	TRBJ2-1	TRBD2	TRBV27	CASSQRPSGSEQFF	TGTGCCAGCAGCCAAAGGCCTAGCGGAAGTGAGCAGTTCTTC
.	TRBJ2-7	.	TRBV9	CASSVASFSYEQYF	TGTGCCAGCAGCGTAGCCTCCTTTTCCTACGAGCAGTACTTC
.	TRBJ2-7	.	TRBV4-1	CASSHDQGVPPQYF	TGCGCCAGCAGCCACGATCAGGGTGTTCCGCCGCAGTACTTC
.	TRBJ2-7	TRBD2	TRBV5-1	CASSPGLAEQYF	TGCGCCAGCAGCCCGGGACTAGCCGAGCAGTACTTC
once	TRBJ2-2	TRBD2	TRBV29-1	CSVASGRGTGELFF	TGCAGCGTGGCTAGCGGGAGGGGCACCGGGGAGCTGTTTTTT
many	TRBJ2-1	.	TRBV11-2	CASSRLRGWSYNEQFF	TGTGCCAGCAGCCGTTTAAGGGGGTGGTCCTACAATGAGCAGTTCTTC
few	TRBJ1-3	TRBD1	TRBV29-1	CSVGTGIGNTIYF	TGCAGCGTTGGGACAGGCATTGGAAACACCATATATTTT
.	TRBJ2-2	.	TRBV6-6	CASRSGAFTGGELFF	TGTGCCAGCCGCTCGGGGGCCTTCACGGGCGGGGAGCTGTTTTTT
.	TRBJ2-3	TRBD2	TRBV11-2	CASSLWGRAGSTDTQYF	TGTGCCAGCAGCTTATGGGGGAGGGCGGGAAGCACAGATACGCAGTATTTT
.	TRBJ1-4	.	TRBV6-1	CASSERPRQANEKLFF	TGTGCCAGCAGTGAACGCCCACGCCAGGCTAATGAAAAACTGTTTTTT